This T cell receptor beta chain originates from a study of human T cells and chemical hapten exposure. Study-wide points: It was expanded TCRs that formed significantly more large CDR3 similarity clusters than controls did. Donors in the study had alopecia, meaning their immune response may differ from healthy people's.

It was the library that attached unique molecular identifiers to individual cDNA molecules. MiXCR, applied by TCRdb to the RACE reads, yields one record per CDR3 protein. The table records approximately 260,000 distinct CDR3 sequences, roughly 7.7% of them present only once. Time point defined: pre-sensitization, week 0. Documented treatment: therapeutic diphenylcyclopropenone sensitization with weekly scalp DPC. The CDR3 has 15 residues. V was cut by 2 bases and J by 3 bases, with 11 bases left in between. Germline-derived CDR1 and CDR2 are SGHTA and FQGNSA. This clonotype has a count of ten or more. The antigen remains undetermined.

This sample comprised whole blood, obtained in connection with sensitization to the hapten diphenylcyclopropenone (DPC). This receptor was identified in a man aged 18 to 29 with alopecia areata. Some clones in this sample may be carry-over from other donors' samples. This chain joins TRBV7-2 and TRBJ1-5; no reliable D call. The CDR3, as DNA: TGTGCCAGCAGCTTACTCAGTGTAGTCAATCAGCCCCAGCATTTT. Translation: CASSLLSVVNQPQHF.